The T cell receptor (beta chain) described here comes from a study of T cell repertoires in cytomegalovirus infection. About the study: CMV infection plus the matching HLA type was flagged by public TCR beta signatures. Points from the study as a whole: CMV-specific HLA-C-restricted TCR beta clonotypes dominated the ex vivo response. Cumulative frequency (of public TCR beta family members) identified carriers of CMV plus the relevant HLA.

This clonotype appeared many times. Its antigen remains unidentified. TCRdb reprocessed the reads with MiXCR, giving one entry per CDR3 protein. The repertoire holds around 300,000 distinct CDR3 sequences, with more than 9% as singletons. Germline-derived CDR1 and CDR2 are SGHTA and FQGNSA. This CDR3 is built from 15 residues. V was pared by 3 bases and J by 12 bases, with 6 bases of the junction left unmatched. Specimen: PBMCs. The sequence came from a human donor in good health (CMV status not recorded). Some clones in this sample may be carry-over from other donors' samples. J is TRBJ2-1 and V is TRBV7-2; 15 nucleotides match TRBD2. This CDR3 reads CASSFWTSGGAVQFF. Written as DNA, the CDR3 is TGTGCCAGCAGCTTCTGGACTAGCGGGGGGGCCGTGCAGTTCTTC.